This TCR beta chain was captured in a study of shared clonotypes between healthy human individuals. Across the study: The donors, a couple of women and a few men, were aged 18 to 49.

Splitting of CD4+ cells produced CD45RA+ naive and CD45RA-negative memory subsets. Clones were sequenced by immunoSEQ multiplex PCR, and TCRdb holds only the in-frame ones, with some missing. The sample consists of about 2.3 million clones, roughly 93% of them appearing once. The germline CDR1 and CDR2 sequences are MNHEY and SMNVEV (reference sequence). There are 17 residues in the CDR3. J gave up 5 bases and V 4 bases, and 9 bases lay outside the gene matches. Study-level results: Rarefaction analysis demonstrated incomplete sorted-subset sequencing notwithstanding large depth. Naive subsets typically showed greater estimated richness than memory subsets.

Note on this clone: Its target is not known.

The J gene is TRBJ2-3, the V gene TRBV27; 13 bases line up with TRBD2. The sample consisted of naive CD4+ T cells from PBMCs. Subset of the sample: CD45RA+ positively selected. The receptor was isolated from a man between 18 and 35 years old in good health. Some clones in this sample may be carry-over from other donors' samples. The CDR3 loop reads CASSSPTRTSGRDTQYF. CDR3 nucleotides: TGTGCCAGCAGTTCCCCTACGAGGACTAGCGGGAGAGATACGCAGTATTTT.